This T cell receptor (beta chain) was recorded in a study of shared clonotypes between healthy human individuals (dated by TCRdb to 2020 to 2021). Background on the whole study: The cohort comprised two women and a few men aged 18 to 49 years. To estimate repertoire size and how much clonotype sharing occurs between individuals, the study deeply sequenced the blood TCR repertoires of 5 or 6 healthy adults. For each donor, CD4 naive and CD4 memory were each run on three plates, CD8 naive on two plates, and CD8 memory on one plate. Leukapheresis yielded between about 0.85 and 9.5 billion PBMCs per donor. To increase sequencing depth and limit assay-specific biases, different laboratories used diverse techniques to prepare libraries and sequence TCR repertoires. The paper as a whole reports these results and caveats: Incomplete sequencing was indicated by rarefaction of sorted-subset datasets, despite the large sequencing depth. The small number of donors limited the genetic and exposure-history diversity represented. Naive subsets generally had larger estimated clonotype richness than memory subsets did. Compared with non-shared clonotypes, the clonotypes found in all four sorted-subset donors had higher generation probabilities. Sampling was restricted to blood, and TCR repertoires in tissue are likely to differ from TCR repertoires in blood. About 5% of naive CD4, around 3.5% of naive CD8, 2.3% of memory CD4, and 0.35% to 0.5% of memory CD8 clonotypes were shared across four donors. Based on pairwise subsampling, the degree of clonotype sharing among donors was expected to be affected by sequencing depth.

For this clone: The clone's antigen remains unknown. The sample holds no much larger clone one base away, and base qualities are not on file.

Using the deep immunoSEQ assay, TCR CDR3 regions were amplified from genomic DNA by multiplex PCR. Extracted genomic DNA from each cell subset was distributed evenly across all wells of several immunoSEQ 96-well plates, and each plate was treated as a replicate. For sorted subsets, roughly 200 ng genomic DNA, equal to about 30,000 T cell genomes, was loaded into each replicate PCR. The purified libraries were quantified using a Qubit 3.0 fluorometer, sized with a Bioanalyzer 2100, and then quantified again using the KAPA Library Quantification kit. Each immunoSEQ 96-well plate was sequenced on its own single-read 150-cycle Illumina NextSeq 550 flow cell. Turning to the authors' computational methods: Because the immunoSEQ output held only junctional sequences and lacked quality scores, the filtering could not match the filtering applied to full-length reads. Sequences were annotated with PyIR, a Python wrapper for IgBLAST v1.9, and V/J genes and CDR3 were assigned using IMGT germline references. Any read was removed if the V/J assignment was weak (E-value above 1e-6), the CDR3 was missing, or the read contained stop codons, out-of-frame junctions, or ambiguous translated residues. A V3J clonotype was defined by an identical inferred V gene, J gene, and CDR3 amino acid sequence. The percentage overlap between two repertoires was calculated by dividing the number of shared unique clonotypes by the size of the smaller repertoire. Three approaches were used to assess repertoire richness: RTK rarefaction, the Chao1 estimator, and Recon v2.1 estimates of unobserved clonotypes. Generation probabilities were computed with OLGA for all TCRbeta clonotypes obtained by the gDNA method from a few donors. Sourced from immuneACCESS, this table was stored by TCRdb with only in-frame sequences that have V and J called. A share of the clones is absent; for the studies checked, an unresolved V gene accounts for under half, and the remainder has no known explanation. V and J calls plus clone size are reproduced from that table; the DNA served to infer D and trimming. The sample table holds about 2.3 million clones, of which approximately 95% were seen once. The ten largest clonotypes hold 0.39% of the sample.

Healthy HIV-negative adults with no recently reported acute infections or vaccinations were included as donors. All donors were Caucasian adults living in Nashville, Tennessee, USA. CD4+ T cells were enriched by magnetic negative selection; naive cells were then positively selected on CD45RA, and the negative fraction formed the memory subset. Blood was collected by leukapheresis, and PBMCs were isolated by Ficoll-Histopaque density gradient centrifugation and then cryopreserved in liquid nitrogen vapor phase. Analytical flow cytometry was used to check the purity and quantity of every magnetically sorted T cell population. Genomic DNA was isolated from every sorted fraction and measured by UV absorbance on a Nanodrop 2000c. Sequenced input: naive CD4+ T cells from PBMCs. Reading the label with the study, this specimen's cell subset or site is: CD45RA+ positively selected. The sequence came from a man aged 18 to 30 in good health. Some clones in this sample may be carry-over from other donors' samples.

For the CDR3, the sequence is CASSPRAGTTGNTIYF. Here is the DNA: TGTGCCAGCAGCCCCCGAGCAGGGACAACTGGAAACACCATATATTTT. Here the chain combines TRBV7-2 and TRBJ1-3; perhaps TRBD1 is the D gene, with 6 bases matching. V was cut back by 5 bases and J by 2 bases, leaving a gap of 16 bases between them. The CDR1 and CDR2 encoded by the germline V gene are SGHTA and FQGNSA. The CDR3 goes from the cysteine to the phenylalanine over 16 residues. The DNA shown is the 48-base CDR3, in frame from base 1.